A selection of T cell receptor beta chains follows, all from one sample in a study of blood T cell repertoires in COVID-19. Profiling relied on immunoSEQ multiplex PCR, and the TCRdb table lists in-frame clones only, not all of them. Among tens of thousands of clones listed, approximately 86% were seen once. What was sequenced was peripheral blood. The receptors come from a man in his fifties or sixties with active or convalescent COVID-19. Both conserved end residues are part of each CDR3. Fields, in order: D gene, V gene, clone size, J gene, CDR3 protein, CDR3 DNA. D genes are given only for firm matches. Some rows mark clone size as missing; the rest say once, few, many or name a class of expanded clone.

D: TRBD2; V: TRBV5-4; size: NA; J: TRBJ2-5; CDR3: CASSPTSSGGAIETQYF; DNA: TGTGCCAGCAGCCCCACCTCTAGCGGGGGGGCCATAGAGACCCAGTACTTC
D: NA; V: TRBV6-5; size: NA; J: TRBJ2-3; CDR3: CASSYRGTLTDTQYF; DNA: TGTGCCAGCAGTTATCGCGGGACTCTCACAGATACGCAGTATTTT
D: NA; V: TRBV2; size: NA; J: TRBJ2-1; CDR3: CASRADSHNEQFF; DNA: TGTGCCAGCAGAGCCGACAGCCACAATGAGCAGTTCTTC
D: NA; V: TRBV6-5; size: NA; J: TRBJ1-3; CDR3: CASSEHRSGNTIYF; DNA: TGTGCCAGCTCCGAACACCGCTCTGGAAACACCATATATTTT
D: TRBD1; V: TRBV6-5; size: NA; J: TRBJ1-2; CDR3: CASSQRGQPGYTF; DNA: TGTGCCAGCAGTCAAAGGGGACAGCCTGGCTACACCTTC
D: TRBD1; V: TRBV11-3; size: NA; J: TRBJ1-5; CDR3: CASSLDLGRTGFSLQHF; DNA: TGTGCCAGCAGCTTAGATCTCGGACGGACAGGGTTTTCTCTCCAGCATTTT
D: NA; V: TRBV7-2; size: NA; J: TRBJ2-3; CDR3: CASSLKSVPGTDTQYF; DNA: TGTGCCAGCAGCTTAAAGTCGGTGCCTGGCACAGATACGCAGTATTTT
D: NA; V: TRBV24-1; size: once; J: TRBJ1-5; CDR3: CATGGQYNQPQHF; DNA: TGTGCCACCGGCGGACAGTACAATCAGCCCCAGCATTTT
D: TRBD1; V: TRBV7-2; size: NA; J: TRBJ1-1; CDR3: CASSSRTGREAFF; DNA: TGTGCCAGCAGCTCCAGGACAGGGCGGGAGGCTTTCTTT
D: TRBD2; V: TRBV3-1/TRBV3-2; size: NA; J: TRBJ2-2; CDR3: CASSLLAGGLAGELFF; DNA: TGTGCCAGCAGCCTATTAGCGGGGGGGCTTGCCGGGGAGCTGTTTTTT
D: NA; V: TRBV7-8; size: NA; J: TRBJ1-1; CDR3: CASSLTGTRQEAFF; DNA: TGTGCCAGCAGCTTAACCGGGACAAGGCAGGAAGCTTTCTTT
D: NA; V: TRBV3-1/TRBV3-2; size: NA; J: TRBJ2-7; CDR3: CASSRTLTYEQYF; DNA: TGTGCCAGCAGTCGGACACTGACCTACGAGCAGTACTTC
D: NA; V: TRBV19; size: NA; J: TRBJ1-1; CDR3: CASMRTSNTEAFF; DNA: TGTGCCAGTATGCGGACATCGAACACTGAAGCTTTCTTT
D: NA; V: TRBV28; size: NA; J: TRBJ2-5; CDR3: CASSLVGAETQYF; DNA: TGTGCCAGCAGTCTCGTAGGGGCTGAGACCCAGTACTTC
D: TRBD2; V: TRBV19; size: NA; J: TRBJ2-3; CDR3: CASSMVAGGVDTQYF; DNA: TGTGCCAGTAGTATGGTTGCGGGGGGGGTAGATACGCAGTATTTT
D: NA; V: TRBV11-2; size: NA; J: TRBJ1-1; CDR3: CASSPMGQLNTEAFF; DNA: TGTGCCAGCAGCCCCATGGGGCAGTTGAACACTGAAGCTTTCTTT
D: NA; V: TRBV20-1; size: NA; J: TRBJ2-1; CDR3: CSASTYNEQFF; DNA: TGCAGTGCTAGCACATACAATGAGCAGTTCTTC
D: TRBD1; V: TRBV5-1; size: NA; J: TRBJ1-6; CDR3: CASSLGQGGSPLHF; DNA: TGCGCCAGCAGCTTGGGACAGGGAGGTTCACCCCTCCACTTT
D: TRBD1; V: TRBV18; size: NA; J: TRBJ1-1; CDR3: CASSPGQGGNTEAFF; DNA: TGTGCCAGCTCACCCGGACAGGGTGGGAACACTGAAGCTTTCTTT
D: TRBD1; V: TRBV7-9; size: NA; J: TRBJ2-1; CDR3: CASSGDRGASNEQFF; DNA: TGTGCCAGCAGCGGCGACAGGGGGGCTTCCAATGAGCAGTTCTTC
D: TRBD1; V: TRBV9; size: NA; J: TRBJ1-6; CDR3: CASSSQGNRTPLHF; DNA: TGTGCCAGCAGCTCACAGGGGAATAGGACACCCCTCCACTTT
D: NA; V: TRBV18; size: NA; J: TRBJ2-4; CDR3: CASSLGGRNIQYF; DNA: TGTGCCAGCTCACTTGGGGGGAGGAACATTCAGTACTTC
D: TRBD1; V: TRBV24-1; size: NA; J: TRBJ2-3; CDR3: CATSDPPGTGKTDTQYF; DNA: TGTGCCACCAGTGACCCACCCGGGACAGGGAAGACAGATACGCAGTATTTT
D: TRBD2; V: TRBV29-1; size: NA; J: TRBJ2-3; CDR3: CSVGFSGGKDTQYF; DNA: TGCAGCGTTGGTTTTAGCGGGGGGAAAGATACGCAGTATTTT
D: NA; V: TRBV9; size: NA; J: TRBJ2-1; CDR3: CASSVGEDEQFF; DNA: TGTGCCAGCAGCGTTGGGGAGGATGAGCAGTTCTTC
D: NA; V: TRBV11-2; size: NA; J: TRBJ1-5; CDR3: CASSLESGGHQPQHF; DNA: TGTGCCAGCAGCTTAGAATCGGGGGGGCATCAGCCCCAGCATTTT
D: NA; V: TRBV19; size: once; J: TRBJ2-5; CDR3: CASSSYRAPQETQYF; DNA: TGTGCCAGTAGTTCCTACAGGGCTCCTCAAGAGACCCAGTACTTC
D: NA; V: TRBV19; size: NA; J: TRBJ2-2; CDR3: CASINGPGTGELFF; DNA: TGTGCCAGTATAAACGGTCCAGGGACCGGGGAGCTGTTTTTT
D: TRBD2; V: TRBV6-5; size: NA; J: TRBJ2-3; CDR3: CASSWGLETDTQYF; DNA: TGTGCCAGCAGTTGGGGACTAGAGACAGATACGCAGTATTTT
D: NA; V: TRBV19; size: NA; J: TRBJ2-3; CDR3: CASTPGHSTDTQYF; DNA: TGTGCCAGTACCCCCGGACACAGCACAGATACGCAGTATTTT
D: NA; V: TRBV1; size: NA; J: TRBJ1-6; CDR3: CTSSRRFWNSPLHF; DNA: TGCACCAGCAGCCGGAGGTTCTGGAATTCACCCCTCCACTTT
D: TRBD2; V: TRBV4-2; size: NA; J: TRBJ2-2; CDR3: CASSPHPGLAGGSSNTGELFF; DNA: TGTGCCAGCAGCCCCCATCCTGGACTAGCGGGGGGTTCATCGAACACCGGGGAGCTGTTTTTT
D: TRBD1; V: TRBV6-7; size: NA; J: TRBJ2-7; CDR3: CASSYSATGAYEQYF; DNA: TGTGCCAGCAGTTACTCTGCTACAGGGGCGTACGAGCAGTACTTC
D: NA; V: TRBV5-1; size: NA; J: TRBJ2-5; CDR3: CASSDPPDRFLETQYF; DNA: TGCGCCAGCAGCGATCCCCCGGACAGATTTCTCGAGACCCAGTACTTC
D: TRBD1; V: TRBV7-9; size: few; J: TRBJ2-1; CDR3: CASSSAGQGRLREQFF; DNA: TGTGCCAGCAGCTCGGCGGGACAGGGTCGTCTTCGTGAGCAGTTCTTC
D: NA; V: TRBV30; size: NA; J: TRBJ2-5; CDR3: CAWRRVGETQYF; DNA: TGTGCCTGGAGGAGGGTTGGGGAGACCCAGTACTTC
D: NA; V: TRBV1; size: NA; J: TRBJ2-2; CDR3: CTSSQEGVGQVNTGELFF; DNA: TGCACCAGCAGCCAGGAGGGGGTAGGACAGGTGAACACCGGGGAGCTGTTTTTT
D: NA; V: TRBV12-3/TRBV12-4; size: NA; J: TRBJ1-5; CDR3: CASRGAGQPQHF; DNA: TGTGCCAGCAGGGGCGCAGGTCAGCCCCAGCATTTT
D: NA; V: TRBV27; size: NA; J: TRBJ2-3; CDR3: CASSFSDTQYF; DNA: TGTGCCAGCAGTTTCTCAGATACGCAGTATTTT
D: TRBD1; V: TRBV2; size: NA; J: TRBJ2-5; CDR3: CASSAKRTGMWETQYF; DNA: TGTGCCAGCAGCGCGAAACGGACAGGAATGTGGGAGACCCAGTACTTC
D: NA; V: TRBV6-1; size: few; J: TRBJ1-6; CDR3: CASSEESGLNSPLHF; DNA: TGTGCCAGCAGTGAAGAATCAGGGCTGAATTCACCCCTCCACTTT